A single sample is the source of the 24 T cell receptor beta chains below, sequenced in a study of T cell clonality in common variable immunodeficiency. Findings of the study overall: Reportedly, TCR beta sequences from common variable immunodeficiency showed fewer deletions and N-nucleotide insertions.

Antigen specificity for these receptors is unknown. Clones were sequenced by immunoSEQ multiplex PCR, and TCRdb holds only the in-frame ones, with some missing. The sample has some 20,000 clones, none seen only once; the top ten hold approximately 2.5%. What was sequenced was peripheral blood mononuclear cells. Source of these receptors: a human donor with common variable immunodeficiency.

As regards this clone: The read ends 3 residues shy of where the CDR3 ends; the end is completed using the germline J gene. Other DNA sequences from this sample encode an identical CDR3 as well. V is TRBV7-2 and J is TRBJ1-5; D is unclear. Germline CDR1 reads SGHTA; CDR2 reads FQGNSA. CDR3 length equals 14 residues. Trimming removed 1 base from V and 4 bases from J, with 8 bases in between. The CDR3 is CASSLGTANQPQHF. CDR3 bases read: TGTGCCAGCAGCTTAGGAACAGCTAATCAGCCC.

This clone is labeled medium-sized. Read coverage stops 3 residues before the CDR3 terminus; the germline J gene supplies the remainder. This chain joins TRBV27 and TRBJ1-2; D possibly corresponds to TRBD1 (6 bases). The CDR3 is 15 amino acids. From germline, CDR1 is MNHEY and CDR2 SMNVEV (reference sequence). The CDR3 region is CASSSAGQGLVGYTF. CDR3 bases read: TGTGCCAGCAGTTCTGCGGGACAAGGGCTGGTCGGC.

On this clone: The observed sequence ends 3 residues before the CDR3 terminus, with the missing tail filled in from the germline J gene. The J gene is TRBJ2-3, the V gene TRBV2; D might be TRBD1 (6 bases). The V gene's germline CDR1 is SNHLY and CDR2 FYNNEI. The CDR3 extends over 14 amino acids. The CDR3 loop is CASKGGGLFGTQYF. CDR3 DNA, as far as it was read: TGTGCCAGCAAAGGGGGTGGTCTATTTGGAACG.

Only a few counts were recorded for this clone. Coverage ceases 3 residues before the CDR3 finishes, and the germline J gene fills in the end. The chain recombines TRBV6-2 or TRBV6-3 with TRBJ1-5, with 9 positions matching TRBD1. Germline V gives CDR1 MNHEY, CDR2 SVGEGT. The V gene end was trimmed by 5 bases and the J gene end by 6 bases; junction bases not matched to a gene: 5. CDR3 length equals 14 residues. Partial CDR3 DNA: TGTGCCAGCAGTGACGGGACAGGGATTCAGCCC. Translating it yields CASSDGTGIQP. The entire CDR3 reads CASSDGTGIQPQHF.

This clone is labeled medium-sized. The read terminates 3 residues ahead of where the CDR3 ends, so the germline J gene completes it. The chain joins TRBV7-2 to TRBJ1-1; possibly TRBD1 for D (5 bases). CDR1 and CDR2 (germline): SGHTA, FQGNSA. This CDR3 spans 12 amino acids. The sequenced CDR3 bases are TGTGCCAGCAGCTTGGGGCAGGGATCA. Translation: CASSLGQGS. The whole CDR3 protein reads CASSLGQGSAFF.

Only a few counts were recorded for this clone. The CDR3 extends 3 residues past the end of the read, so its final part is completed from the germline J gene. The genes are TRBV7-9 and TRBJ2-1; 7 bases are a match to TRBD1. With V trimmed by 5 bases and J by 5 bases, 6 bases remained unmatched. The germline gives CDR1 SEHNR, CDR2 FQNEAQ (reference sequence). This CDR3 comprises 14 residues. CDR3: CASSPTGRDNEQFF. CDR3 DNA, as far as it was read: TGTGCCAGCAGCCCGACAGGGCGGGACAATGAG.

This clone was seen a few times. The CDR3 end lies 3 residues beyond the end of the read and is filled in from the germline J gene. V gene TRBV19 combines with J gene TRBJ1-5; TRBD1 matches 7 bases. Germline CDR1 and CDR2: LNHDA and SQIVND (reference sequence). This CDR3 region has 15 residues. J lost 2 bases, V lost 6 bases, and 7 bases had no gene match. The DNA read from the CDR3 is TGTGCCAGTAGCCCTGGGACAGTGGGCAATCAGCCC. Translated: CASSPGTVGNQP. The CDR3, in full, reads CASSPGTVGNQPQHF.

Concerning this clone: The read comes to an end 3 residues before the CDR3 does, leaving the germline J gene to fill in the end. The chain carries TRBV18 and TRBJ2-5; TRBD1 aligns across 9 bases. This CDR3 has 14 residues. Germline V lookup: CDR1 KGHSH, CDR2 LQKENI. V lost 5 bases and J lost 7; bases outside the gene matches: 8. The CDR3: CASSVDRGGATQYF. Incomplete CDR3 DNA: TGTGCCAGCTCAGTGGACAGGGGAGGAGCGACC.

This clone was seen only a few times. The read ends 3 residues shy of where the CDR3 ends; the end is completed using the germline J gene. This chain links TRBV7-9 with TRBJ2-2; D is possibly TRBD1 (6 bases). The V gene's germline CDR1 is SEHNR and CDR2 FQNEAQ (reference sequence). The CDR3 runs 15 residues. Trimming left V 1 base short and J 3 bases short, with 9 bases between. The CDR3 bases that were read are TGTGCCAGCAGCTTAGGCCCAGGGGACACCGGGGAG. This sequence encodes CASSLGPGDTGE. The whole CDR3 protein is CASSLGPGDTGELFF.

Only a few counts were recorded for this clone. The read halts 3 residues ahead of the CDR3 end, with the missing end drawn from the germline J gene. The rearrangement uses TRBV19 and TRBJ1-2, with a tentative D call TRBD1 (5 bases). CDR1 is LNHDA, CDR2 SQIVND, per germline (reference sequence). The CDR3 has 13 residues. V lost 6 bases to trimming and J lost 2 bases, with 10 bases between them. CDR3 protein: CASRRAGNYGYTF. CDR3 DNA (partial): TGTGCCAGTAGGAGGGCAGGGAACTATGGC. Full variable domain (missing parts from reference TRBV19 and TRBJ1-2): DGGITQSPKYLFRKEGQNVTLSCEQNLNHDAMYWYRQDPGQGLRLIYYSQIVNDFQKGDIAEGYSVSREKKESFPLTVTSAQKNPTAFYLCASRRAGNYGYTFGSGTRLTVV.

Concerning this clone: The CDR3 extends 3 residues past the end of the read, so its final part is completed from the germline J gene. The V and J genes are TRBV6-2 or TRBV6-3 and TRBJ1-6; a weak D match, TRBD1 (6 bases). This CDR3 region has 16 residues. The V and J ends lost 6 bases and 9 bases respectively, with 21 bases between them. The germline CDR1 and CDR2 sequences are MNHEY and SVGEGT. CDR3 amino acids: CASSPDQGPSGSPLHF. The part of the CDR3 DNA that was read is TGTGCCAGCAGCCCCGACCAGGGGCCAAGTGGTTCACCC.

The sample holds a few counts of this clone. The CDR3 extends 3 residues past the end of the read, so its final part is completed from the germline J gene. The genes are TRBV7-3 and TRBJ2-1; 7 bases map to TRBD2. V trimming: 5 bases; J trimming: 7 bases; junction bases outside the gene matches: 8. This CDR3 is 14 amino acids long. Germline values: CDR1 SGHTA, CDR2 FQGTGA. This CDR3 is CASSRTSFANEQFF. The CDR3 bases that were read are TGTGCCAGCAGCAGGACTAGTTTTGCAAATGAG.

Concerning this clone itself: The read ends 3 residues shy of where the CDR3 ends; the end is completed using the germline J gene. The V gene is TRBV18, the J gene TRBJ2-5, with D possibly TRBD1 on 5 matching bases. The CDR3 totals 13 residues. Germline CDR1 reads KGHSH; CDR2 reads LQKENI. Between the trimmed V and J ends, which lost 3 bases and 3 bases, there was a span of 8 bases. The CDR3 spells CASSPDRKETQYF. The DNA read from the CDR3 is TGTGCCAGCTCACCCGACAGAAAAGAGACC. The full variable domain, rest sourced from reference TRBV18 and TRBJ2-5, is NAGVMQNPRHLVRRRGQEARLRCSPMKGHSHVYWYRQLPEEGLKFMVYLQKENIIDESGMPKERFSAEFPKEGPSILRIQQVVRGDSAAYFCASSPDRKETQYFGPGTRLLVL.

This clone appeared a few times. Coverage ceases 3 residues before the CDR3 finishes, and the germline J gene fills in the end. This rearrangement joins TRBV19 to TRBJ2-1; 9 bases line up with TRBD2. Germline CDR1 LNHDA, CDR2 SQIVND (reference sequence). The CDR3 consists of 13 residues. Trimming removed 6 bases from V and 9 bases from J; junction bases left unmatched: 6. CDR3 amino acids: CASRAGGQGEQFF. The CDR3 bases that were read are TGTGCCAGTAGGGCGGGGGGGCAGGGTGAG.

In its sample, this clone was seen a few times. The CDR3 extends 3 residues past the end of the read, so its final part is completed from the germline J gene. This chain joins TRBV18 and TRBJ1-3; 9 bases agree with TRBD1. CDR3 length equals 15 residues. Germline CDR1 reads KGHSH; CDR2 reads LQKENI. Trimming removed 2 bases from V and 4 bases from J; junction bases left unmatched: 3. This CDR3 reads CASSPDRGAGNTIYF. Partial CDR3 DNA: TGTGCCAGCTCACCAGACAGGGGGGCCGGAAACACC.

Notes on this clone: The CDR3 goes on 3 residues after the read ends, and that part is filled in from the germline J gene. V is TRBV7-9 and J is TRBJ2-1; D is possibly TRBD2 (5 bases). The CDR3 is made up of 12 amino acids. V was shortened by 5 bases and J by 8 bases, with 10 bases between the two germline ends. Germline CDR1 and CDR2: SEHNR and FQNEAQ (reference sequence). This chain's CDR3 is CASSRPGYEQFF. CDR3 DNA (partial): TGTGCCAGCAGCCGCCCGGGGTATGAG. Based on the CDR3 plus reference TRBV7-9 and TRBJ2-1, the full variable domain is DTGVSQNPRHKITKRGQNVTFRCDPISEHNRLYWYRQTLGQGPEFLTYFQNEAQLEKSRLLSDRFSAERPKGSFSTLEIQRTEQGDSAMYLCASSRPGYEQFFGPGTRLTVL.

To note about this clone: The sequence runs out 3 residues before the end of the CDR3; the remainder is reconstructed from the germline J gene. The genes are TRBV7-6 and TRBJ2-7; no definite D call. V was cut by 5 bases and J by 4 bases, with 9 bases left in between. The CDR3 consists of 12 residues. Germline V gives CDR1 SGHVS, CDR2 FNYEAQ. CDR3 residues: CASSQAQYEQYF. The CDR3 bases that were read are TGTGCCAGCAGCCAGGCCCAGTACGAG.

As concerns this clone: The sequenced fragment ends 3 residues before the CDR3 boundary, so the rest is inferred from the germline J gene. This sequence joins TRBV5-1 and TRBJ1-6; D not resolved. Germline CDR1 and CDR2: SGHRS and YFSETQ. V was clipped by 3 bases and J by 0 bases, with 10 bases between them. The CDR3 totals 16 residues. The CDR3 spells CASSSSAVSYNSPLHF. CDR3 DNA (partial): TGCGCCAGCAGCTCATCAGCGGTCTCCTATAATTCACCC.

This clone has only a few counts. Coverage ceases 3 residues before the CDR3 finishes, and the germline J gene fills in the end. The rearrangement joins TRBV19 to TRBJ2-1; possibly TRBD2 for D (6 bases). The CDR3 runs to 16 residues. The germline V gene has CDR1 LNHDA and CDR2 SQIVND (reference sequence). The ends were cut back, 1 base at V and 5 bases at J, with 15 bases in the middle. CDR3 DNA, as far as it was read: TGTGCCAGTAGTATAGTAGCACTAGCCCCTAACAATGAG. Amino acid sequence: CASSIVALAPNNE. The full CDR3 protein reads CASSIVALAPNNEQFF.

As for this clone: The sequenced fragment ends 3 residues before the CDR3 boundary, so the rest is inferred from the germline J gene. This sequence joins TRBV18 and TRBJ2-5; D possibly corresponds to TRBD1 (6 bases). This CDR3 has 18 amino acids. Deletions cut 2 bases from V and 3 bases from J, with 22 bases between. The germline gives CDR1 KGHSH, CDR2 LQKENI. CDR3 bases read: TGTGCCAGCTCACCAAATCTAGGGCAGGTGGCAGGGGAAGAGACC. Its translation is CASSPNLGQVAGEET. The entire CDR3 protein is CASSPNLGQVAGEETQYF. The full variable domain, completed using reference TRBV18 and TRBJ2-5, is NAGVMQNPRHLVRRRGQEARLRCSPMKGHSHVYWYRQLPEEGLKFMVYLQKENIIDESGMPKERFSAEFPKEGPSILRIQQVVRGDSAAYFCASSPNLGQVAGEETQYFGPGTRLLVL.

This clone was seen more than once but under ten times. The read terminates 3 residues before the CDR3 end, so the remaining end is supplied by the germline J gene. The genes are TRBV20-1 and TRBJ2-7, with D perhaps matching TRBD2 (6 bases). The germline V gene has CDR1 DFQATT and CDR2 SNEGSKA (reference sequence). The CDR3 is made up of 14 amino acids. V was trimmed by 6 bases and J by 2 bases, leaving 17 bases between them. CDR3 bases read: TGCAGTGCAAGTACGGGACTTTTCCCCTACGAG. This encodes CSASTGLFPYE. The entire CDR3 is CSASTGLFPYEQYF.

In the case of this clone: The read halts 3 residues ahead of the CDR3 end, with the missing end drawn from the germline J gene. The chain is built from TRBV6-2 or TRBV6-3 and TRBJ2-1, with D tentatively TRBD2 (6 bases). Trimming took off 7 bases at V and 7 bases at J, with 20 bases between the two ends. CDR3 length equals 15 residues. The germline V gene encodes CDR1 MNHEY and CDR2 SVGEGT. The CDR3 sequence is CASTGVANAKNEQFF. The sequenced part of the CDR3 DNA is TGTGCCAGCACGGGGGTAGCCAATGCAAAGAATGAG.

At least ten counts were recorded for this clone. The read ends 3 residues before the CDR3 terminus; that terminus is restored from the germline J gene. The chain carries TRBV14 and TRBJ2-1, with D tentatively TRBD1 (5 bases). This CDR3 spans 16 amino acids. Trimming removed 0 bases from V and 1 base from J, with 10 bases in between. The germline CDR1 and CDR2 sequences are SGHDN and FVKESK. The chain's CDR3 is CASSQETGLSYNEQFF. Partial CDR3 DNA: TGTGCCAGCAGCCAAGAAACAGGTCTTTCCTACAATGAG.

Regarding this clone: The CDR3 end lies 3 residues beyond the end of the read and is filled in from the germline J gene. The chain couples TRBV19 to TRBJ1-2; no clear D. The CDR3 sequence is 14 residues long. V lost 6 bases and J 0 bases, leaving 11 bases between the germline ends. Germline V gene sequence: CDR1 LNHDA, CDR2 SQIVND (reference sequence). CDR3 DNA, as far as it was read: TGTGCCAGTAGATCTCTTCCCGCTAACTATGGC. As protein: CASRSLPANYG. The whole CDR3 is CASRSLPANYGYTF.